Presented here are 21 T cell receptor beta chains from one specimen sequenced in a study of regulatory T cells in long-lasting Graves disease (TCRdb year 2021). The library was made by multiplex PCR. The listed sequencing device is Illumina HiSeq 4000. To build TCR beta libraries, CDR3 regions were amplified by Arm-PCR using iRepertoire HTBI primers. The raw public reads went through TCRdb reprocessing: fastp at Q25, MiXCR clone calling, in-frame beta chains kept. When rows share a CDR3 protein, they turn into one entry using the most common DNA and genes. The sample table contains 300,000 to 400,000 distinct CDR3 sequences; only one count was recorded for 16% of them. Jointly, the top ten make up about 27% of the sample. The time point label of this sample denotes: newly diagnosed GD, antithyroid drugs for less than 3 months. RNA was extracted from PBMCs in TRIzol for both TCR sequencing and RNA sequencing.

These data are also associated with another study on T cells in Graves' hyperthyroidism and ophthalmopathy.

This material consisted of peripheral blood mononuclear cells (PBMCs), taken at new diagnosis, from a patient treated with antithyroid drugs. The receptors shown here come from a man aged 35-49 years with Graves disease. Donor details come from another sample of the same person, matched by shared clones.

This clonotype was counted at least ten times. The chain employs TRBV28 and TRBJ2-5; D may be TRBD2 (6 bases). Germline loops: CDR1 MDHEN, CDR2 SYDVKM. The germline V and J ends were trimmed by 5 bases and 5 bases, with 15 bases remaining between them. The CDR3 loop spans 14 amino acids. Written as DNA, the CDR3 is TGTGCCAGCAGTACCATATCTGGGGGGGAGACCCAGTACTTC. It is translated as CASSTISGGETQYF.

In this sample, this clonotype turned up a few times. This rearrangement joins TRBV2 to TRBJ2-2, with 8 bases identical to TRBD1. Unmatched junction bases numbered 10, after V lost 2 bases and J lost 8 bases. From germline, CDR1 is SNHLY and CDR2 FYNNEI. The length of the CDR3 is 16 residues. The CDR3 protein is CASSEMGQAAGGELFF. CDR3 nucleotide sequence: TGTGCCAGCAGTGAAATGGGACAGGCCGCCGGAGGGGAGCTGTTTTTT. The full variable domain, rest sourced from reference TRBV2 and TRBJ2-2, is EPEVTQTPSHQVTQMGQEVILRCVPISNHLYFYWYRQILGQKVEFLVSFYNNEISEKSEIFDDQFSVERPDGSNFTLKIRSTKLEDSAMYFCASSEMGQAAGGELFFGEGSRLTVL.

The sample holds many counts of this clonotype. This rearrangement joins TRBV28 to TRBJ1-4; D is ambiguous. The V end lost 3 bases, the J end lost 0 bases, and 8 bases lay between the germline ends. The CDR3 sequence is 15 residues long. The germline V gene encodes CDR1 MDHEN and CDR2 SYDVKM. CDR3 in DNA: TGTGCCAGCAGTTTCGCGGGGACAACTAATGAAAAACTGTTTTTT. Residues: CASSFAGTTNEKLFF.

The chain couples TRBV6-2 or TRBV6-3 to TRBJ2-6; no firm D call. Germline CDR1 MNHEY, CDR2 SVGEGT. Trimming took off 7 bases at V and 4 bases at J, with 11 bases between the two ends. CDR3 length: 14 amino acids. This CDR3 reads CASTDFRGANVLTF. The CDR3 DNA sequence: TGTGCCAGCACCGATTTTAGGGGGGCCAACGTCCTGACTTTC.

This clonotype was picked up many times. V is TRBV9 and J is TRBJ1-3; 9 bases match TRBD1. The CDR3 extends over 14 amino acids. Germline V gene sequence: CDR1 SGDLS, CDR2 YYNGEE. The ends lost 3 bases at V and 2 bases at J; junction bases unmatched: 0. The CDR3 DNA reads TGTGCCAGCAGCGGGACAGGGGCTGGAAACACCATATATTTT. Protein sequence: CASSGTGAGNTIYF.

This clonotype was seen a handful of times. The gene calls are TRBV7-2 and TRBJ1-5, with D perhaps TRBD1 (6 bases). Trimming shortened V by 1 base and J by 3 bases, and 13 bases separated the two germline ends. Germline-derived CDR1 and CDR2 are SGHTA and FQGNSA. The CDR3 runs 16 residues. CDR3 sequence (DNA): TGTGCCAGCAGCTTAGGGCCAGGGGTTGTCAATCAGCCCCAGCATTTT. Translating it yields CASSLGPGVVNQPQHF. Complete variable domain (other parts from reference TRBV7-2 and TRBJ1-5): GAGVSQSPSNKVTEKGKDVELRCDPISGHTALYWYRQSLGQGLEFLIYFQGNSAPDKSGLPSDRFSAERTGGSVSTLTIQRTQQEDSAVYLCASSLGPGVVNQPQHFGDGTRLSIL.

Ten or more counts support this clonotype. The V and J genes are TRBV7-2 and TRBJ2-5; 12 bases match TRBD2. The CDR3 is 15 residues long. The germline V gene encodes CDR1 SGHTA and CDR2 FQGNSA. The junction had 3 bases not matched to a gene; V was cut back by 2 bases and J by 5 bases. CDR3 bases: TGTGCCAGCAGCTTAAGGACTAGCGGGGTGGAGACCCAGTACTTC. Translated: CASSLRTSGVETQYF.

This clonotype was seen only a few times. The CDR3 DNA sequence: TGTGCCAGCAGCCCCGTCCCGGGCGGAAACACCATATATTTT. Translating gives CASSPVPGGNTIYF. The chain uses TRBV12-3 or TRBV12-4 and TRBJ1-3; D not resolved. The CDR3 spans 14 residues. V was cut by 6 bases and J by 4 bases, with 13 bases left in between.

This clonotype was recorded many times. The rearrangement uses TRBV20-1 and TRBJ2-5; 8 bases align to TRBD2. V shed 1 base, J shed 5 bases, and the junction held 3 bases outside the gene matches. The CDR3 extends over 13 amino acids. Looked up from germline, CDR1 is DFQATT and CDR2 is SNEGSKA (reference sequence). The CDR3 DNA reads as TGCAGTGCTAGAGCGGGGGGGGGGGAGACCCAGTACTTC. Amino acids: CSARAGGGETQYF.

The gene calls are TRBV7-9 and TRBJ2-1; 8 nucleotides line up with TRBD2. V dropped 0 bases and J dropped 2; count of bases not matched to a gene: 0. Germline V gene lookup returns CDR1 SEHNR and CDR2 FQNEAQ (reference sequence). This CDR3 has 15 residues. The CDR3 DNA reads TGTGCCAGCAGCTTAGCGGGACTAGCCTACAATGAGCAGTTCTTC. This codes for CASSLAGLAYNEQFF. The full variable domain, completed using reference TRBV7-9 and TRBJ2-1, is DTGVSQNPRHKITKRGQNVTFRCDPISEHNRLYWYRQTLGQGPEFLTYFQNEAQLEKSRLLSDRFSAERPKGSFSTLEIQRTEQGDSAMYLCASSLAGLAYNEQFFGPGTRLTVL.

This clonotype has a count of ten or more. J is TRBJ2-7 and V is TRBV5-1; D perhaps matches TRBD1 (5 bases). From germline, CDR1 is SGHRS and CDR2 YFSETQ. Between the trimmed V and J ends, which lost 0 bases and 6 bases, there was a span of 16 bases. The CDR3 loop spans 15 amino acids. The CDR3 nucleotides read TGCGCCAGCAGCTTGGTTCAGGGATCCTCCGCCGAGCAGTACTTC. It translates to CASSLVQGSSAEQYF.

This clonotype has a count of ten or more. This chain connects TRBV12-3 or TRBV12-4 to TRBJ2-3; maybe TRBD1 (7 bases). Trimming took off 4 bases at V and 3 bases at J, with 11 bases between the two ends. This CDR3 is 14 amino acids long. In DNA, the CDR3 is TGTGCCAGCAGTTCGGCAGGGGGGACAGATACGCAGTATTTT. Protein product: CASSSAGGTDTQYF.

The V gene is TRBV19, the J gene TRBJ2-3, with 8 bases lining up with TRBD1. Germline CDR1 reads LNHDA; CDR2 reads SQIVND (reference sequence). The V and J ends lost 3 bases and 6 bases, in that order; junction bases with no gene match: 8. The CDR3 spans 15 residues. CDR3 nucleotide sequence: TGTGCCAGTAGTATCCCAGGGGGCATCGAGGATACGCAGTATTTT. Its translation is CASSIPGGIEDTQYF. Complete variable domain (other parts from reference TRBV19 and TRBJ2-3): DGGITQSPKYLFRKEGQNVTLSCEQNLNHDAMYWYRQDPGQGLRLIYYSQIVNDFQKGDIAEGYSVSREKKESFPLTVTSAQKNPTAFYLCASSIPGGIEDTQYFGPGTRLTVL.

This clonotype was detected many times. The chain uses TRBV5-1 and TRBJ2-5; 12 bases are shared with TRBD2. The CDR3 consists of 16 residues. V lost 1 base, J lost 2 bases, and 3 bases stayed unmatched. The V gene's germline CDR1 is SGHRS and CDR2 YFSETQ. The CDR3 DNA reads as TGCGCCAGCAGCTTGAGGACTAGCGGGGTACAAGAGACCCAGTACTTC. This codes for CASSLRTSGVQETQYF.

The chain couples TRBV5-1 to TRBJ1-1, with D uncertain. The germline V gene has CDR1 SGHRS and CDR2 YFSETQ. This CDR3 has 11 residues. V was shortened by 2 bases and J by 8 bases, with 7 bases between the two germline ends. The DNA of the CDR3 is TGCGCCAGCAGCTTTGGGAAGGAAGCTTTCTTT. Amino acids: CASSFGKEAFF.

The J gene is TRBJ1-5, the V gene TRBV5-6; D is unclear. The CDR3 is 13 amino acids. Germline V gene lookup returns CDR1 SGHDT and CDR2 YYEEEE. V shed 4 bases and J shed 4 bases, with 9 bases lying between them. The CDR3 DNA reads as TGTGCCAGCAGCACCGGGAGAAATCAGCCCCAGCATTTT. Translation: CASSTGRNQPQHF. Full variable domain (outside the CDR3, taken from reference TRBV5-6 and TRBJ1-5): DAGVTQSPTHLIKTRGQQVTLRCSPKSGHDTVSWYQQALGQGPQFIFQYYEEEERQRGNFPDRFSGHQFPNYSSELNVNALLLGDSALYLCASSTGRNQPQHFGDGTRLSIL.

Turning to this clonotype: This may arise from a read error, as a much more abundant clone is one base away. The gene calls are TRBV7-9 and TRBJ1-1, with no clear D. Germline V lookup: CDR1 SEHNR, CDR2 FQNEAQ (reference sequence). The CDR3 runs to 14 residues. CDR3 DNA sequence: TGTGCCAGCAGCTTAAGGCAGGAGAACACTGAAGCTTCCTTT. Residues: CASSLRQENTEASF.

This clonotype has ten or more counts. V gene TRBV24-1 combines with J gene TRBJ2-1; no firm D call. CDR1 is KGHDR and CDR2 is SFDVKD in the germline V gene. The germline V and J ends were trimmed by 5 bases and 4 bases, with 11 bases remaining between them. This CDR3 is built from 14 residues. As DNA, the CDR3 is TGTGCCACCAGTGGGGGTCCAACATACAATGAGCAGTTCTTC. Residues: CATSGGPTYNEQFF.

This clonotype was seen ten or more times. This chain joins TRBV30 and TRBJ1-6, with 7 bases aligning to TRBD1. The junction had 3 bases not matched to a gene; V was cut back by 5 bases and J by 5 bases. Germline loops: CDR1 GTSNPN, CDR2 SVGIG (reference sequence). The CDR3 is 13 amino acids. The DNA of the CDR3 is TGTGCCTGGGGACAGGCCAATAATTCACCCCTCCACTTT. Residues: CAWGQANNSPLHF.

This clonotype was recorded many times. This rearrangement joins TRBV7-2 to TRBJ1-5; no definite D call. V shed 6 bases and J shed 2 bases, with 11 bases lying between them. This CDR3 region has 14 residues. Germline V CDR1 and CDR2: SGHTA, FQGNSA. CDR3 bases: TGTGCCAGCAGTTTTACGAGGGGCAATCAGCCCCAGCATTTT. It yields the protein CASSFTRGNQPQHF.

This clonotype was observed many times. The rearrangement joins TRBV2 to TRBJ2-1; 7 positions agree with TRBD2. The CDR3 runs 16 residues. V trimming: 3 bases; J trimming: 2 bases; junction bases outside the gene matches: 7. In germline, CDR1 is SNHLY, CDR2 FYNNEI. The CDR3 region is CASSDYGGKTYNEQFF. The CDR3, as DNA: TGTGCCAGCAGTGACTACGGGGGGAAGACCTACAATGAGCAGTTCTTC.